Below, 8 T cell receptor beta chains from the same sample are listed, as sequenced in a study of blood T cells in healthy people across ages. Combining a sample-barcoded 5' primer with a J-beta primer mix, a second PCR ran for 7 to 11 cycles. TCRdb recomputed calls from the 5' RACE reads with MiXCR, one row per CDR3 protein. Of hundreds of thousands of distinct CDR3 sequences listed, around 32% are singletons. Sequencing was carried out using blood. The receptors come from a woman older than 75 in good health.

Notes on this clonotype: The conserved closing phenylalanine or tryptophan is absent in this CDR3, likely reflecting a read error. This sequence joins TRBV25-1 and TRBJ1-2; no definite D call. The V end was cut by 4 bases, the J end by 4 bases, with 10 bases between. The germline gives CDR1 MGHDK, CDR2 SYGVNS. This CDR3 spans 13 amino acids. Written as DNA, the CDR3 is TGTGCCAGCAGTGGGTTGGGAGCCTATGGCTACACCTTA. Translating it yields CASSGLGAYGYTL.

Points on this clonotype: A much larger clone lies one base from this, so it may be a read error. This chain uses TRBV6-2 or TRBV6-3 with TRBJ2-2; D might be TRBD1 (6 bases). This CDR3 contains 15 residues. The V and J ends lost 7 bases and 6 bases respectively, with 18 bases between them. Germline V gene lookup returns CDR1 MNHEY and CDR2 SVGEGT. CDR3 residues: CASNYNRARAGELFF. In DNA form, the CDR3 reads TGTGCCAGCAACTACAACAGGGCGAGGGCCGGGGAGCTGTTTTTT.

The chain employs TRBV7-2 and TRBJ2-7, with 9 bases identical to TRBD1. CDR1 is SGHTA, CDR2 FQGNSA, per germline. The CDR3 has 16 residues. Unmatched junction bases numbered 8, after V lost 5 bases and J lost 0 bases. The CDR3 nucleotides are TGTGCCAGCAGCATAAGGTGGGACAGGGTCTCCTACGAGCAGTACTTC. Protein: CASSIRWDRVSYEQYF.

The chain combines TRBV3-1 with TRBJ2-5; 11 positions match TRBD2. The J call may be in error: the DNA end matches TRBJ2-1 better. The CDR3 has 16 amino acids. Germline V gene lookup returns CDR1 LGHDT and CDR2 YNNKEL (reference sequence). The CDR3 loop is CASSLSGGGFQETQFF. CDR3 DNA sequence: TGTGCCAGCAGCCTTAGCGGGGGGGGGTTTCAAGAGACCCAGTTCTTC.

This clonotype was found many times. The genes are TRBV6-6 and TRBJ2-3; the match to TRBD2 covers 10 bases. V lost 5 bases and J lost 7; bases outside the gene matches: 15. Germline-derived CDR1 and CDR2 are MNHNY and SVGAGI (reference sequence). The CDR3 contains 17 residues. The chain's CDR3 is CASSLPLAGALENTQYF. The CDR3 nucleotides are TGTGCCAGCAGTCTCCCGCTAGCGGGGGCCCTAGAGAATACGCAGTATTTT.

About this clonotype: Relative to the germline gene, one junction end is altered; a read error may explain this. The V call is TRBV7-2, the J call TRBJ2-3; D gene uncertain. The V gene's germline CDR1 is SGHTA and CDR2 FQGNSA. The CDR3 runs to 14 residues. This CDR3 is CASSLAAVSDTQYF. The CDR3 nucleotides read TGTGCCAGCAGCCTCGCCGCGGTTTCAGATACACAGTATTTT.

The genes are TRBV7-2 and TRBJ2-7, with 7 bases fitting TRBD2. The DNA end is more similar to TRBJ2-5, so the J call may be wrong. Germline CDR1 reads SGHTA; CDR2 reads FQGNSA. The CDR3 has 15 amino acids. The CDR3 spells CASSLVVGGTETQYF. The CDR3 DNA reads as TGTGCCAGCAGCTTAGTAGTGGGGGGGACGGAGACCCAGTACTTC.

The gene calls are TRBV11-2 and TRBJ1-1, with D hard to call. V lost 3 bases and J 11 bases, leaving 13 bases between the germline ends. The CDR3 length is 12 residues. Germline assignment: CDR1 SGHAT and CDR2 FQNNGV. The CDR3 DNA reads TGTGCCAGCAGCTTCCGACCCAGCGAGGCTTTCTTT. It codes for CASSFRPSEAFF.